A single sample gave rise to the 31 T cell receptor beta chains below, sequenced in a study of T cells in localized non-small cell lung cancer. Profiled with immunoSEQ multiplex PCR; TCRdb holds only in-frame clones, not every one. The sample records nearly 35,000 clones, roughly 90% being singletons. The specimen comprised peripheral blood, sampled before any cancer treatment. The receptors come from a woman between 35 and 70 years old with stage I lung adenocarcinoma.

The chain joins TRBV4-1 to TRBJ2-3; D may be TRBD2 (5 bases). The CDR3 contains 16 residues. CDR1 and CDR2 (germline): MGHRA, YSYEKL. Trimming shortened V by 0 bases and J by 7 bases, and 17 bases separated the two germline ends. The DNA of the CDR3 is TGCGCCAGCAGCCAAGACTCGGCGGGTACCCCTTATACGCAGTATTTT. Translated: CASSQDSAGTPYTQYF.

This chain joins TRBV18 and TRBJ1-5; D is unclear. Between the trimmed V and J ends, which lost 5 bases and 5 bases, there was a span of 10 bases. The germline CDR1 and CDR2 sequences are KGHSH and LQKENI. The CDR3 spans 13 residues. CDR3 bases: TGTGCCAGCTCAGTTACTGGGGATCAGCCCCAGCATTTT. Its protein product is CASSVTGDQPQHF.

The V and J genes are TRBV10-3 and TRBJ2-7; TRBD1 aligns across 8 bases. J gave up 6 bases and V 4 bases, and 5 bases lay outside the gene matches. Looked up from germline, CDR1 is ENHRY and CDR2 is SYGVKD. CDR3 length equals 13 residues. CDR3 sequence reads: CAISGGQDREQYF. CDR3 sequence (DNA): TGTGCCATCAGTGGGGGACAGGATCGCGAGCAGTACTTC.

This clone was detected only once. This chain connects TRBV9 to TRBJ2-2; D is unresolved. Germline V gene data show CDR1 as SGDLS and CDR2 as YYNGEE. The CDR3 extends over 17 amino acids. V lost 0 bases and J lost 0, with 12 bases in between. The CDR3 protein is CASSVALDGTNTGELFF. The CDR3 nucleotides are TGTGCCAGCAGCGTAGCGTTGGACGGCACGAACACCGGGGAGCTGTTTTTT.

This clone has just a few counts. The chain is built from TRBV20-1 and TRBJ1-3, with D uncertain. The V end lost 5 bases, the J end lost 4 bases, and 6 bases lay between the germline ends. Germline V lookup: CDR1 DFQATT, CDR2 SNEGSKA (reference sequence). The CDR3 totals 11 residues. CDR3 region: CSALGGNTIYF. CDR3 DNA: TGCAGTGCTCTCGGGGGAAACACCATATATTTT.

The genes are TRBV19 and TRBJ1-5; maybe TRBD1 (6 bases). Germline V lookup: CDR1 LNHDA, CDR2 SQIVND (reference sequence). The CDR3 spans 12 residues. Trimming cost V 9 bases and J 5 bases, with 11 bases left between them. The CDR3 sequence: CASAQGYQPQHF. CDR3 nucleotide sequence: TGTGCCAGCGCACAGGGCTATCAGCCCCAGCATTTT. The variable domain in full, with the rest retrieved from reference TRBV19 and TRBJ1-5, is DGGITQSPKYLFRKEGQNVTLSCEQNLNHDAMYWYRQDPGQGLRLIYYSQIVNDFQKGDIAEGYSVSREKKESFPLTVTSAQKNPTAFYLCASAQGYQPQHFGDGTRLSIL.

This clone was seen just once. V is TRBV25-1 and J is TRBJ1-4; TRBD1 aligns across 9 bases. The J segment lost 4 bases and the V segment lost 9 bases, leaving 9 bases of the junction unmatched. Germline lookup yields CDR1 MGHDK and CDR2 SYGVNS. This CDR3 is built from 15 residues. CDR3 sequence (DNA): TGTGCCAGTCGGGACAGGGTCACGGATAATGAAAAACTGTTTTTT. Protein: CASRDRVTDNEKLFF.

The chain couples TRBV18 to TRBJ1-5; 8 bases agree with TRBD1. Trimming removed 6 bases from V and 7 bases from J; junction bases left unmatched: 11. The CDR3 covers 15 residues. From germline, CDR1 is KGHSH and CDR2 LQKENI. The CDR3 is CASSPQDRVIQPQHF. CDR3 DNA sequence: TGTGCCAGCTCCCCGCAGGACAGGGTGATCCAGCCCCAGCATTTT.

This chain connects TRBV7-9 to TRBJ1-6, with 11 bases that match TRBD1. Trimming removed 5 bases from V and 6 bases from J; junction bases left unmatched: 12. This CDR3 is 18 amino acids long. Looked up from germline, CDR1 is SEHNR and CDR2 is FQNEAQ (reference sequence). The CDR3 loop is CASSLWDRGSPPNSPLHF. CDR3 DNA: TGTGCCAGCAGCCTGTGGGACAGGGGGTCTCCACCTAATTCACCCCTCCACTTT.

This clone has just one count. The CDR3 reads CASSWDRGESQPQHF. CDR3 bases: TGTGCCAGCAGCTGGGACAGGGGAGAGAGTCAGCCCCAGCATTTT. This sequence joins TRBV5-4 and TRBJ1-5; 10 bases map to TRBD1. Trimming took 3 bases from V and 6 from J; bases not matched to a gene: 6. Germline values: CDR1 SGHNT, CDR2 YYREEE (reference sequence). There are 15 residues in the CDR3.

This CDR3 is CASSSRQNSNEQYF. CDR3 bases: TGTGCCAGCAGCTCGAGACAGAATTCCAACGAGCAGTACTTC. The chain is built from TRBV7-9 and TRBJ2-7; D may be TRBD1 (5 bases). CDR1 and CDR2 (germline): SEHNR, FQNEAQ (reference sequence). The CDR3 extends over 14 amino acids. Trimming left V 4 bases short and J 5 bases short, with 15 bases between.

This clone was observed a few times. V is TRBV19 and J is TRBJ1-4; D is ambiguous. The CDR3 totals 13 residues. The germline gives CDR1 LNHDA, CDR2 SQIVND (reference sequence). The V and J ends lost 3 bases and 6 bases respectively, with 8 bases between them. The DNA of the CDR3 is TGTGCCAGTAGTATCCTCCAGGATGAAAAACTGTTTTTT. Translating it yields CASSILQDEKLFF.

The chain combines TRBV16 with TRBJ1-5; perhaps TRBD1 as D (5 bases). In germline, CDR1 is KGHSY, CDR2 FQNENV. Trimming shortened V by 8 bases and J by 1 base, and 15 bases separated the two germline ends. The CDR3 extends over 15 amino acids. The CDR3 DNA sequence: TGTGCCAGCGTAGAAGGGGCACAAAGCAATCAGCCCCAGCATTTT. Translated: CASVEGAQSNQPQHF.

The chain couples TRBV11-2 to TRBJ1-2; D call uncertain. The CDR3 is made up of 14 amino acids. Per germline, CDR1 SGHAT and CDR2 FQNNGV. Trimming removed 1 base from V and 4 bases from J, with 10 bases in between. For the CDR3, the DNA is TGTGCCAGCAGCTTAGCCCCTGGGATCTATGGCTACACCTTC. Its translation: CASSLAPGIYGYTF. Full variable domain (missing parts from reference TRBV11-2 and TRBJ1-2): EAGVAQSPRYKIIEKRQSVAFWCNPISGHATLYWYQQILGQGPKLLIQFQNNGVVDDSQLPKDRFSAERLKGVDSTLKIQPAKLEDSAVYLCASSLAPGIYGYTFGSGTRLTVV.

This chain uses TRBV5-4 with TRBJ2-3; the match to TRBD1 covers 10 bases. The junction had 4 bases not matched to a gene; V was cut back by 3 bases and J by 0 bases. The CDR3 contains 16 residues. Germline CDR1 is SGHNT and CDR2 is YYREEE (reference sequence). CDR3 residues: CASSSRTGGSTDTQYF. The CDR3 DNA sequence: TGTGCCAGCAGCTCCAGGACAGGGGGGAGCACAGATACGCAGTATTTT.

V gene TRBV15 combines with J gene TRBJ1-5; no reliable D call. The V end lost 3 bases, the J end lost 3 bases, and 9 bases lay between the germline ends. CDR1 is LNHNV and CDR2 is YYDKDF in the germline V gene (reference sequence). The CDR3 covers 14 residues. The CDR3: CATSSRAVNQPQHF. The CDR3 coding sequence is TGTGCCACCAGCAGCCGGGCCGTCAATCAGCCCCAGCATTTT.

J is TRBJ1-2 and V is TRBV29-1, with D possibly TRBD1 on 6 matching bases. The V gene's germline CDR1 is SQVTM and CDR2 ANQGSEA. V was shortened by 5 bases and J by 0 bases, with 13 bases between the two germline ends. This CDR3 region has 14 residues. The CDR3 region is CSVLDRLANYGYTF. CDR3 in DNA: TGCAGCGTTCTCGACAGGCTAGCTAACTATGGCTACACCTTC.

As DNA, the CDR3 is TGTGCCAGCTTTGAAAGGAGGGGAAGAATGGACGCTTTCTTT. Protein sequence: CASFERRGRMDAFF. The rearrangement uses TRBV7-3 and TRBJ1-1; D perhaps matches TRBD1 (5 bases). The CDR3 is 14 amino acids. Trimming pared 8 bases from V and 11 bases from J, leaving 24 bases between. CDR1 and CDR2 from the germline V gene are SGHTA and FQGTGA.

The J gene is TRBJ2-2, the V gene TRBV14; no definite D call. The ends were cut back, 1 base at V and 7 bases at J, with 4 bases in the middle. The CDR3 has 12 residues. Germline V lookup: CDR1 SGHDN, CDR2 FVKESK. CDR3 in amino acids: CASSQGFGELFF. DNA of the CDR3: TGTGCCAGCAGCCAAGGGTTCGGGGAGCTGTTTTTT.

The rearrangement joins TRBV7-9 to TRBJ1-2; D is uncertain. The CDR3 sequence is 14 residues long. In germline, CDR1 is SEHNR, CDR2 FQNEAQ (reference sequence). V dropped 1 base and J dropped 0 bases, with 6 bases sitting between them. The DNA for the CDR3 is TGTGCCAGCAGCTTAGTTCGAGCTAACTATGGCTACACCTTC. Amino acids: CASSLVRANYGYTF.

V and J are TRBV5-1 and TRBJ1-2, with TRBD1 matching 8 bases. V lost 4 bases and J lost 2; bases outside the gene matches: 1. Per the germline V gene, CDR1 is SGHRS and CDR2 is YFSETQ. The CDR3 extends over 13 amino acids. The CDR3: CASSQGANYGYTF. As DNA, the CDR3 is TGCGCCAGCAGCCAGGGGGCCAACTATGGCTACACCTTC.

The chain carries TRBV7-9 and TRBJ1-6; D not resolved. The germline gives CDR1 SEHNR, CDR2 FQNEAQ (reference sequence). The CDR3 consists of 14 residues. V was trimmed by 8 bases and J by 7 bases, leaving 15 bases between them. The CDR3 coding sequence is TGTGCCAGCTTTAGGGCAGGTGGAAATTCACCCCTCCACTTT. The encoded protein is CASFRAGGNSPLHF. Based on the CDR3 plus reference TRBV7-9 and TRBJ1-6, the full variable domain is DTGVSQNPRHKITKRGQNVTFRCDPISEHNRLYWYRQTLGQGPEFLTYFQNEAQLEKSRLLSDRFSAERPKGSFSTLEIQRTEQGDSAMYLCASFRAGGNSPLHFGNGTRLTVT.

J is TRBJ1-2 and V is TRBV6-5; no definite D call. The CDR3 loop spans 15 amino acids. Germline assignment: CDR1 MNHEY and CDR2 SVGAGI. Trimming took off 0 bases at V and 4 bases at J, with 12 bases between the two ends. Here the CDR3 reads CASSYSQKGLYGYTF. Here the CDR3 DNA reads TGTGCCAGCAGTTACTCCCAGAAGGGTCTCTATGGCTACACCTTC.

This chain uses TRBV12-5 with TRBJ2-2, with D tentatively TRBD2 (5 bases). V gave up 3 bases and J gave up 6 bases, with 14 bases separating them. Looked up from germline, CDR1 is LGHNT and CDR2 is FRNRAP. CDR3 length: 15 amino acids. This CDR3 reads CASGLLFGVAGELFF. CDR3 DNA: TGTGCTAGTGGTTTACTTTTCGGGGTCGCCGGGGAGCTGTTTTTT.

The chain joins TRBV19 to TRBJ2-5; 9 positions match TRBD1. The CDR3 loop spans 15 amino acids. The germline V gene has CDR1 LNHDA and CDR2 SQIVND (reference sequence). Trimming removed 6 bases from V and 5 bases from J; junction bases left unmatched: 10. The CDR3 loop is CASSDTGGQGETQYF. The CDR3 DNA reads TGTGCCAGTAGCGACACAGGGGGCCAGGGGGAGACCCAGTACTTC.

The CDR3 coding sequence is TGTGCCAGCAGCGGATATAGCAATCAGCCCCAGCATTTT. This encodes CASSGYSNQPQHF. The chain employs TRBV2 and TRBJ1-5; D call uncertain. Looked up from germline, CDR1 is SNHLY and CDR2 is FYNNEI. This CDR3 is built from 13 residues. Trimming stripped 6 bases from V and 0 bases from J, with 6 bases between.

The chain combines TRBV5-6 with TRBJ2-5; D is possibly TRBD2 (5 bases). The CDR3 consists of 15 residues. Germline assignment: CDR1 SGHDT and CDR2 YYEEEE. The V and J ends lost 0 bases and 4 bases respectively, with 13 bases between them. This chain's CDR3 is CASSLAGSPPETQYF. CDR3 in DNA: TGTGCCAGCAGCTTGGCGGGAAGTCCTCCAGAGACCCAGTACTTC.

This chain joins TRBV9 and TRBJ1-2, with no clear D. The CDR3 is made up of 13 amino acids. The germline V gene has CDR1 SGDLS and CDR2 YYNGEE. V lost 3 bases and J 4 bases, leaving 10 bases between the germline ends. CDR3 loop: CASSEDGIYGYTF. The CDR3 DNA follows: TGTGCCAGCAGCGAGGACGGTATCTATGGCTACACCTTC.

This chain links TRBV19 with TRBJ1-6, with D possibly matching TRBD1 (6 bases). CDR3 length equals 15 residues. The V gene lost 6 bases and the J gene lost 5 bases, with 14 bases spanning the gap. In germline, CDR1 is LNHDA, CDR2 SQIVND (reference sequence). The CDR3 DNA sequence: TGTGCCAGTAGGTACAGGGAATTGAATAATTCACCCCTCCACTTT. Its protein is CASRYRELNNSPLHF.

This chain links TRBV7-2 with TRBJ2-1; 7 nucleotides line up with TRBD1. Germline values: CDR1 SGHTA, CDR2 FQGNSA. The CDR3 has 15 amino acids. After removal of 2 bases from V and 8 bases from J, the junction contained 9 bases not matched to a gene. CDR3 region: CASSLYSRGLDEQFF. The CDR3 nucleotides read TGTGCCAGCAGCTTATATAGCAGGGGGTTGGATGAGCAGTTCTTC.

The rearrangement uses TRBV5-4 and TRBJ1-1, with 8 nucleotides matching TRBD1. CDR3 length: 13 residues. CDR1 is SGHNT and CDR2 is YYREEE in the germline V gene (reference sequence). J lost 3 bases, V lost 5 bases, and 3 bases had no gene match. The CDR3 bases are TGTGCCAGCAGATACAGGGGGTACACTGAAGCTTTCTTT. Translating it yields CASRYRGYTEAFF.